This T cell receptor beta chain was documented in a study of post-analysis software for immune sequencing data. Background on the study: Included courses were relapsing-remitting and secondary progressive multiple sclerosis; progressive-relapsing multiple sclerosis was also included.

CDR1 and CDR2 from the germline V gene are SGHTA and FQGNSA. Between the trimmed V and J ends, which lost 0 bases and 4 bases, there was a span of 10 bases. The CDR3 length is 15 residues. For this clonotype: Its antigen is as yet unknown.

Included in the TCR beta cDNA libraries were unique molecular identifiers. MiXCR, run by TCRdb on the PCR reads, gives a single entry per CDR3 protein. There are roughly 870,000 distinct CDR3 sequences in the sample; 53% occur only once, and roughly 4.4% lies in the top ten. Study-level points and caveats: Several TRBV segments were more frequent in patients than controls; TRBV5-6, TRBV5-1 and TRBV20-1 belonged to this group. The study found significantly lower normalized Chao1 diversity in multiple sclerosis patients than in controls.

What was sequenced was blood. The sequence came from a girl aged 10 to 17 with multiple sclerosis. This sequence joins TRBV7-2 and TRBJ1-5; D gene ambiguous. The CDR3 DNA reads TGTGCCAGCAGCTTAGCTAATTTGGGAAATCAGCCCCAGCATTTT. It translates to CASSLANLGNQPQHF.